Included here is one T cell receptor (beta chain) sequence, with context. Compared with the rest of its sample, this clonotype is medium-sized (0.01 to 0.1%). The antigen it recognizes is unknown. No much larger clone is present one base from it, and per-base qualities are unavailable. The sample belongs to a study of quantifying T cell responses using KT2 cells listed by TCRdb under 2017. Turning to the overall study: RNA was DNase-treated and reverse transcribed with TCR alpha and beta constant-region primers, mostly using SuperScript III. The efficiency of the T4 ligation step under optimum conditions was estimated to be greater than 8%. To prevent over-amplification, PCR2 was performed as a SYBR Green qPCR and halted at a predetermined fluorescence threshold. General study outcomes and caveats: Detection of KT2 sequences showed saturation at very high KT2 spike-in numbers. The numbers of KT2 alpha and beta sequences increased linearly with the number of input KT2 cells across several orders of magnitude. No side-by-side comparison between this pipeline and other TCR sequencing techniques was included in the study. Even at the lowest spike-in tested, roughly one KT2 cell per 100,000 PBMC, KT2 sequences were still detected.

To test the sensitivity and accuracy of the pipeline, known numbers of KT2, a T cell clone whose TCR had already been sequenced, were spiked into unfractionated PBMC. A range of KT2-to-PBMC ratios was generated by mixing KT2 cells with a fixed number of PBMC. The library was generated by UMI-ligation and nested PCR. A single-stranded oligonucleotide bearing the Illumina SP2 sequence and a UMI was ligated to the 3' end of the cDNA with T4 RNA ligase 1. PCR1 consisted of about 4 cycles (98 degrees C 15 s, 69 degrees C 30 s, 72 degrees C 40 s), and for the beta primer an equimolar mix of RC1.1 and RC1.2 was used to cover TRBC1 and TRBC2. From PCR2 onward, TCR alpha and beta chains were processed separately, with sample indices and Illumina adaptors added. The UMI was composed of 12 random nucleotides, arranged as two hexamers separated by a spacer, and was positioned after an 8-base spacer. Libraries were sequenced on an Illumina MiSeq using v2 2x251 paired-end chemistry, with roughly 11 samples typically included per run. PhiX DNA at about 5-8% was added to each sequencing library to increase diversity. From the authors' description of their analysis: bcl2fastq converted raw reads to FASTQ, and Demultiplexor demultiplexed the reads by dual indices. V and J genes were assigned by Decombinator through tag matching, with a single base-pair mismatch being allowed. Collapsinator used UMIs to correct both sequencing errors and frequency errors arising from PCR heterogeneity. CDR3Translator converted Decombinator identifiers to nucleotide sequence, translated to amino acids, and extracted CDR3 using C- and N-terminal motifs. Each distinct KT2 TCR was counted as one cluster of KT2 sequences that shared a single unique molecular identifier. TCRdb redid the processing of the public reads, applying fastp at Q25 and MiXCR, and retained in-frame beta chains. For every CDR3 protein sequence, its rows merge into one entry that carries the most common genes and DNA. TCRdb's processing, not the study's, gives the V and J calls here. The sample table shows 25,000 to 40,000 distinct CDR3 sequences, and approximately 10% are seen once. 8% to 10% of the sample comes from the top ten.

The CDR3 spans 13 residues, from the cysteine through the phenylalanine. The retained sequence is limited to the CDR3, 39 bases, with the frame set at the first base. From the germline V gene, CDR1 is SQVTM and CDR2 is ANQGSEA. Trimmed from V: 7 bases; trimmed from J: 5 bases; junction bases lacking a gene match: 5. The material sequenced was PBMCs spiked with cells of the T cell clone KT2. The TCR originated in a human donor. The V gene is TRBV29-1 and the J gene is TRBJ1-5; 10 bases in between match TRBD1. The DNA sequence is as follows: TGCAGCGCAGGACAGGGGGATGATCAGCCCCAGCATTTT. Its protein is CSAGQGDDQPQHF.